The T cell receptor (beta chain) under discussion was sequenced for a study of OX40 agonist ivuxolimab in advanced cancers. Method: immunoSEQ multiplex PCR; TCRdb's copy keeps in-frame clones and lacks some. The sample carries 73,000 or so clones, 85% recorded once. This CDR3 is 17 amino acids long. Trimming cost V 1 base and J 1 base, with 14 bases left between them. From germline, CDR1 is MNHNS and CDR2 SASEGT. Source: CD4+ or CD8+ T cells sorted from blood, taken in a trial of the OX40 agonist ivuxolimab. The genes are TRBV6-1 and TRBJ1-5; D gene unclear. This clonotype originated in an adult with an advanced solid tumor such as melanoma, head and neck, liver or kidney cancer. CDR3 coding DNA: TGTGCCAGCAGTGAAGGAGTCAGTTCACTGAGCAATCAGCCCCAGCATTTT. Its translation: CASSEGVSSLSNQPQHF.